This TCR beta chain was captured by sequencing in a study of cytomegalovirus exposure and HLA in healthy donors. Study-level background: The Caucasian-associated ancestry cluster held roughly 80% of approximately 400 genotyped donors.

Germline V gene sequence: CDR1 GTSNPN, CDR2 SVGIG (reference sequence). Trimming stripped 2 bases from V and 1 base from J, with 8 bases between. The CDR3 length is 13 residues. PCR was performed using 60 Vbeta and 13 Jbeta primers. Repertoires were generated with immunoSEQ multiplex PCR, while TCRdb's copy carries only in-frame clones and drops some. Of fewer than 50,000 clones listed, under 70% are singletons. This clonotype originated in a man in his sixties in good health and CMV-seropositive. Specimen: PBMCs. The chain combines TRBV30 with TRBJ1-1; tentatively, D is TRBD1 (5 bases). CDR3 sequence: CAWSRGENTEAFF. DNA for the CDR3: TGTGCCTGGAGTCGGGGGGAGAACACTGAAGCTTTCTTT.